This T cell receptor beta chain was found in a study (dated by TCRdb to 2014 to 2015). For the study in its entirety: The study examined whether tumor-infiltrating Tregs in breast cancer are drawn from blood Tregs or arise in situ by conversion from other CD4+ T cell subsets.

Full-length TCR variable regions were amplified by 5' RACE PCR using constant-region reverse primers, and then by semi-nested PCR using Nested Universal Primer A. Using the ReliaPrep RNA Cell Miniprep System, total RNA was extracted, and the SMARTer RACE 5'/3' Kit was then used to reverse transcribe the RNA into 5'RACE-ready cDNA. Full-length TCR alpha and beta libraries were barcoded with multiplex adaptors and sequenced on an Illumina MiSeq. In the original analysis: For each of nine subset-tissue groups, sequencing data from the five patients were combined, and the groups were compared by unsupervised clustering of TCR gene usage. Repertoire similarity was calculated with the Morisita-Horn index, weighting shared sequences by their contribution to each repertoire. Clones were called with MiXCR by TCRdb after fastp trimmed the public reads at Q25, and only in-frame beta chains were retained. One record per CDR3 amino acid sequence lists the most common genes and DNA. The V and J calls, along with clone size, are taken from TCRdb and not from the paper's own processing. The table for this sample lists roughly 56,000 distinct CDR3 sequences; around 30% of them were counted only once. The top ten clones comprise 2% to 2.5% of the sample.

Study-wide conclusions, independent of this receptor: Rather than covering whole repertoires, validation in the larger cohort was restricted to a single TCR beta V-J rearrangement. In terms of TCR gene usage, tumor memory CD4+ T cells clustered together with blood and lymph node memory CD4+ cells, as well as with lymph node naive CD4+ cells. The greatest overlap of tumor-infiltrating Treg TCR alpha and beta sequences was observed with tumor naive CD4+ T cells, followed by blood naive CD4+ T cells.

The germline V gene yields SGHRS for CDR1 and YFSETQ for CDR2. Measured from the cysteine to the phenylalanine, the CDR3 is 16 residues long. The kept DNA is CDR3 alone, 48 bases in frame from the first base. Regarding this clonotype: Its cognate antigen has yet to be identified. Given a much more abundant clone one base away, this may be a read error.

To purify naive CD4+ T cells, the Miltenyi Naive CD4+ T Cell Isolation kit was used, and CD25 microbeads served to deplete Tregs. Tregs, naive and memory CD4+ T cells from tumor, blood and ipsilateral draining lymph nodes of about 5 breast cancer patients underwent full-length TCR alpha and beta sequencing. Tumor tissue and lymph nodes obtained by ipsilateral axillary dissection were perfused with PBS, cut into small pieces and digested using collagenase I and hyaluronidase. FACS confirmed that the sorted cell populations were more than 90% pure. The chain was built from TRBV5-1 and TRBJ2-1, with 9 bases aligning to TRBD1. This receptor was obtained from a female donor with breast cancer. The specimen was tumor-infiltrating naive CD4+ T cells sorted from the breast tumor. Sample cell subset or site, as interpreted from the label and publication: naive CD4+ T cells, CD4+CD45RA+CD25-. CDR3 loop: CVSSWTGDSSYNEQFF. The DNA reads TGCGTCAGCAGTTGGACAGGGGATTCGTCCTACAATGAGCAGTTCTTC.